This T cell receptor beta chain was identified in a study of Ad26.COV2.S vaccination and SARS-CoV-2 variants. Study information: Participants got Ad26.COV2.S intramuscularly, once or twice 56 days apart. Study observations and caveats: It was vaccine recipients, not placebo recipients, who had the higher spike-specific TCR breadth. Total responses of T cells may have been underestimated by the analyses of TCR breadth and depth.

This CDR3 is 15 amino acids long. The V end was cut by 5 bases, the J end by 0 bases, with 13 bases between. Germline V lookup: CDR1 MDHEN, CDR2 SYDVKM. Stated treatment: approximately 18 received Ad26.COV2.S at low or high dose, single or two shots; a few received placebo; per-sample allocation not given. Samples were taken on day 63 after the first vaccine or placebo injection. The donor's status was that of an adult aged 18-55 years in Boston. The method was immunoSEQ multiplex PCR; TCRdb's version includes in-frame clones alone and lacks a portion of them. Among 240,000 or so clones, 70% to 90% were seen once, and the ten largest hold about 10%. Of note for this clone: The antigen remains unidentified.

Sample: peripheral blood, taken in a trial of Ad26.COV2.S vaccine versus placebo. This chain uses TRBV28 with TRBJ1-2; D is unclear. This receptor was obtained from a person aged 18-65 years who received the Ad26.COV2.S COVID-19 vaccine or a placebo. The CDR3 DNA reads TGTGCCAGCAGTACAACTGGAGCCGCTAACTATGGCTACACCTTC. This encodes CASSTTGAANYGYTF.